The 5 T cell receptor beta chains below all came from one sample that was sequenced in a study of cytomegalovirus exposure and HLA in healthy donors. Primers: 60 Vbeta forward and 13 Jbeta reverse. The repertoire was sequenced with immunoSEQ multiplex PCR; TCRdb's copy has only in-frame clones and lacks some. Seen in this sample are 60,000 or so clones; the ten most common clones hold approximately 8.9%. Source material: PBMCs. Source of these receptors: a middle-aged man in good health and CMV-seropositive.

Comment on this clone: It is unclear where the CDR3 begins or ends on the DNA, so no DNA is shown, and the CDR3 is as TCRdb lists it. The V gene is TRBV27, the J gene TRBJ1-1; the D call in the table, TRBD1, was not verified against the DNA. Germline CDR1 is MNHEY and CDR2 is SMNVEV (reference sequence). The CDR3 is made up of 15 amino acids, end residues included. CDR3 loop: CASTPFGPGRTEAFF.

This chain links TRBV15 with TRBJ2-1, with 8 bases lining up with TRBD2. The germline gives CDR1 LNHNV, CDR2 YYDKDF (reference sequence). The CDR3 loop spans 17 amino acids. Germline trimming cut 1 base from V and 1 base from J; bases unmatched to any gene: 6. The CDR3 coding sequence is TGTGCCACCAGCAGAGTCTTTAGCGGGACATCCTACAATGAGCAGTTCTTC. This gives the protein CATSRVFSGTSYNEQFF.

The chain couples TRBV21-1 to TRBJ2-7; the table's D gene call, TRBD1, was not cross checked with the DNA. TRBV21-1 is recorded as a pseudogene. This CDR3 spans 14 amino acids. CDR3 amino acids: CASTRTGETHEQYF. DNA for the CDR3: TGTGCCAGCACTAGGACAGGGGAGACCCACGAGCAGTACTTC.

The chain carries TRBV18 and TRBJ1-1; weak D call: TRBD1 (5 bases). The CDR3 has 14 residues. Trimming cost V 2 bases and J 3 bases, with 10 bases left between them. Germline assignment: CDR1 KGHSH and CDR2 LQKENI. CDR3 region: CASSPGAPDTEAFF. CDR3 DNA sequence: TGTGCCAGCTCACCAGGGGCGCCGGACACTGAAGCTTTCTTT.

The DNA of the CDR3 is TGTGCCTGGAGTAGGGGGGGAACCAAAAACATTCAGTACTTC. Encoded protein: CAWSRGGTKNIQYF. This chain joins TRBV30 and TRBJ2-4; tentative D call: TRBD2 (7 bases). This CDR3 comprises 14 residues. Looked up from germline, CDR1 is GTSNPN and CDR2 is SVGIG (reference sequence). V was pared by 2 bases and J by 2 bases, with 10 bases between.